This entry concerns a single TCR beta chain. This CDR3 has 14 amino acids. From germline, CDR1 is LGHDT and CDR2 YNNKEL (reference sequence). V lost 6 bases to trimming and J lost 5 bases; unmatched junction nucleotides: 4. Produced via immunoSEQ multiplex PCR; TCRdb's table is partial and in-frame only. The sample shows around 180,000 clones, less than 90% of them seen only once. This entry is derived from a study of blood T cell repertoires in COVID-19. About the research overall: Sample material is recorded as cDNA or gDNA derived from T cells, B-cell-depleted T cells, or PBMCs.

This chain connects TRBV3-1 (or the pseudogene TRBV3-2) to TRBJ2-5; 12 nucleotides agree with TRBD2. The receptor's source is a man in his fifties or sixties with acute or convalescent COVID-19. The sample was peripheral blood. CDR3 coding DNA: TGTGCCAGCAGTCGGACTAGCGGGGTTGAGACCCAGTACTTC. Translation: CASSRTSGVETQYF.